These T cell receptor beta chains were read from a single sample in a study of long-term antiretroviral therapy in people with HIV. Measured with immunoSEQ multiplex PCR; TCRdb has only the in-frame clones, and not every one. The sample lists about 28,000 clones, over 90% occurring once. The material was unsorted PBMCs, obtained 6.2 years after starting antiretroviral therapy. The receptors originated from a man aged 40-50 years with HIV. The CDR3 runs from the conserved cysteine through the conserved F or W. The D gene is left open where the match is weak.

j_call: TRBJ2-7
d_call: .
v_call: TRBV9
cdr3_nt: TGTGCCAGCAGCGTAGGCGGTAACCCGGGCCTCGAGCAGTACTTC
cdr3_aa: CASSVGGNPGLEQYF

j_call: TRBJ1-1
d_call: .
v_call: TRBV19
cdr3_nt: TGTGCCAGTAGTACGCAAAGGTTTTTGAACACTGAAGCTTTCTTT
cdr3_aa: CASSTQRFLNTEAFF

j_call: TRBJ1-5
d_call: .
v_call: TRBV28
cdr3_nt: TGTGCCAGCAGTTTGTTCCCGGGGATGCTAGAACAGCCCCAGCATTTT
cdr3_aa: CASSLFPGMLEQPQHF

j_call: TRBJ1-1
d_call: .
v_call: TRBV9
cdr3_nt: TGTGCCAGCAGCGTAGCTCAGGCGGGCACTGAAGCTTTCTTT
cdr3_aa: CASSVAQAGTEAFF

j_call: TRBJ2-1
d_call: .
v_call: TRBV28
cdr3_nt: TGTGCCAGCAGTAGACGAGGTAATGAGCAGTTCTTC
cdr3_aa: CASSRRGNEQFF

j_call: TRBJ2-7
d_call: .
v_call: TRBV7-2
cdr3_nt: TGTGCCAGCCGGCAGGACCTCTCCTACGAGCAGTACTTC
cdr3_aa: CASRQDLSYEQYF

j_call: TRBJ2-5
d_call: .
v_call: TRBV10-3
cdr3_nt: TGTGCCATCACGGCCGGCAGGGAAGAGACCCAGTACTTC
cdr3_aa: CAITAGREETQYF

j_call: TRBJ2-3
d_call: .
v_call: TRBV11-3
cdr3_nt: TGTGCCAGCAGCGCGGGACAGAATACGCAGTATTTT
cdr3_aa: CASSAGQNTQYF

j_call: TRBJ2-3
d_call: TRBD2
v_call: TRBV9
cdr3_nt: TGTGCCAGCAGCGATAGCGGGGGGGCCTGGAGCACAGATACGCAGTATTTT
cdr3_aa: CASSDSGGAWSTDTQYF

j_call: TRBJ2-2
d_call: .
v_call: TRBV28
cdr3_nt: TGTGCCAGCAATCCTTGGGGGAACCGAAACACCGGGGAGCTGTTTTTT
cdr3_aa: CASNPWGNRNTGELFF

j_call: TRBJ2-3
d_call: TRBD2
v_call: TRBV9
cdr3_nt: TGTGCCAGCAGCGCTCCGGGACTAGCGGGGGGTATTACGCAGTATTTT
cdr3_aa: CASSAPGLAGGITQYF

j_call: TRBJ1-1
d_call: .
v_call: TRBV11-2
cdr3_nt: TGTGCCAGCAGCCAACAGGGGAACACTGAAGCTTTCTTT
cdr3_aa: CASSQQGNTEAFF

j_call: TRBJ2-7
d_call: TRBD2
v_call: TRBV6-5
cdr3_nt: TGTGCCAGCAGGGGGACTAGCGGGAGCTCCTACGAGCAGTACTTC
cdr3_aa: CASRGTSGSSYEQYF

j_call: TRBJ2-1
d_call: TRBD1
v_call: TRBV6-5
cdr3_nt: TGTGCCAGCAGTAACTCACCGGGACAGGGGGTCAATGAGCAGTTCTTC
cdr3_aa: CASSNSPGQGVNEQFF

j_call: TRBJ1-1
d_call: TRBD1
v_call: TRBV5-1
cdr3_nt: TGCGCCAGCAGCTTTGGAGGGGGCGGAATGAACACTGAAGCTTTCTTT
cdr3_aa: CASSFGGGGMNTEAFF

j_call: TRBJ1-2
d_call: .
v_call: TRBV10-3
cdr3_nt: TGTGCCATCAGTGAGTCAGGAGCAGCATCCTATGGCTACACCTTC
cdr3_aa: CAISESGAASYGYTF

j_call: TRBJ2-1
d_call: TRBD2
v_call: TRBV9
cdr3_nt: TGTGCCAGCAGCCGGGGAGGGAGTTCCAATGAGCAGTTCTTC
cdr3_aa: CASSRGGSSNEQFF

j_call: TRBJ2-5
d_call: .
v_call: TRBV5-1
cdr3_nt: TGCGCCAGCAGCCATCGACAGGCCTGGGAGACCCAGTACTTC
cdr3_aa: CASSHRQAWETQYF

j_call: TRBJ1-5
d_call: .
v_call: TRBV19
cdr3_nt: TGTGCCAGTAGTATATCCGCACAGAACAGTCAGCCCCAGCATTTT
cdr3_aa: CASSISAQNSQPQHF

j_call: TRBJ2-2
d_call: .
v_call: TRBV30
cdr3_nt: TGTGCCTGGAGTGTAATCCGGCACACCGGGGAGCTGTTTTTT
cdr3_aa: CAWSVIRHTGELFF

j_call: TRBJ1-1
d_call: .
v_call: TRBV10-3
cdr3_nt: TGTGCCACACAGACAGGATTGAACACTGAAGCTTTCTTT
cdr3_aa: CATQTGLNTEAFF

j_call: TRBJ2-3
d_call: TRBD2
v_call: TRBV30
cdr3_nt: TGTGCCTGGAGTGTAATGGCGGGAGGACCCAATACGCAGTATTTT
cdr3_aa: CAWSVMAGGPNTQYF

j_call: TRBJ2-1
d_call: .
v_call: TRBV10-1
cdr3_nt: TGCGCCAGCAGTGAGGCCCTACAACAGAATATGCAGTTCTTC
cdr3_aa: CASSEALQQNMQFF